This passage covers 20 T cell receptor beta chains from one sample sequenced in a study of T cell repertoires in cytomegalovirus infection. Using its own MiXCR run on the reads, TCRdb lists one record per CDR3 protein. The repertoire holds 300,000 to 400,000 distinct CDR3 sequences, with around 29% as singletons. Their target antigens are unknown. The starting material was cultured PBMCs, obtained from culture after CMV antigen stimulation. These receptors originate from a human donor in good health (CMV status not recorded). Some clones in this sample may be carry-over from other donors' samples.

The chain combines TRBV20-1 with TRBJ2-5; 9 nucleotides match TRBD2. The CDR3 sequence is 15 residues long. CDR1 is DFQATT, CDR2 SNEGSKA, per germline (reference sequence). Trimming cost V 3 bases and J 4 bases; bases outside gene matches: 9. CDR3 in DNA: TGCAGTGCTAGCGGACTTAGCGGGAGACCAGAGACCCAGTACTTC. Translation: CSASGLSGRPETQYF.

This clonotype was detected a few times. The chain uses TRBV7-2 and TRBJ2-7, with a tentative D call TRBD2 (5 bases). Germline lookup yields CDR1 SGHTA and CDR2 FQGNSA. There are 15 residues in the CDR3. The V end lost 1 base, the J end lost 1 base, and 11 bases lay between the germline ends. As DNA, the CDR3 is TGTGCCAGCAGCTTAGGCCGACGGGGTTCCTACGAGCAGTACTTC. It specifies CASSLGRRGSYEQYF.

This clonotype was observed a handful of times. The CDR3 sequence is CASSLKGNDEQYF. The CDR3 DNA is TGTGCCAGCAGCTTAAAGGGGAACGACGAGCAGTACTTC. The chain joins TRBV7-9 to TRBJ2-7; D might be TRBD1 (5 bases). The germline V gene encodes CDR1 SEHNR and CDR2 FQNEAQ (reference sequence). The CDR3 contains 13 residues. Trimming took off 2 bases at V and 5 bases at J, with 10 bases between the two ends.

The chain is built from TRBV19 and TRBJ1-2; the match to TRBD1 covers 8 bases. The ends lost 5 bases at V and 5 bases at J; junction bases unmatched: 4. The CDR3 sequence is 13 residues long. From germline, CDR1 is LNHDA and CDR2 SQIVND (reference sequence). This CDR3 reads CASSFQGAYGYTF. CDR3 in DNA: TGTGCCAGTAGTTTTCAGGGGGCGTATGGCTACACCTTC.

This clonotype was picked up a small number of times. This chain connects TRBV5-4 to TRBJ2-7; 7 positions match TRBD2. Germline lookup yields CDR1 SGHNT and CDR2 YYREEE (reference sequence). The CDR3 sequence is 15 residues long. The junction had 4 bases not matched to a gene; V was cut back by 1 base and J by 0 bases. CDR3 nucleotides: TGTGCCAGCAGCTTGAAGCGGGAATACTCCTACGAGCAGTACTTC. Translating gives CASSLKREYSYEQYF.

This clonotype was seen only a few times. This chain uses TRBV10-3 with TRBJ2-3; 7 bases are a match to TRBD2. V lost 3 bases and J lost 1; bases outside the gene matches: 7. This CDR3 has 16 amino acids. CDR1 is ENHRY and CDR2 is SYGVKD in the germline V gene. CDR3 DNA: TGTGCCATCAGTGATTCCCGGGCGGGGGGCACAGATACGCAGTATTTT. Its translation: CAISDSRAGGTDTQYF.

A few counts support this clonotype. This chain uses TRBV27 with TRBJ2-7, with D perhaps matching TRBD2 (6 bases). This CDR3 has 13 amino acids. V was pared by 8 bases and J by 0 bases, with 11 bases between. Germline V gene data show CDR1 as MNHEY and CDR2 as SMNVEV (reference sequence). CDR3 sequence: CASWGGFSYEQYF. The CDR3 DNA reads TGTGCCAGCTGGGGAGGTTTCTCCTACGAGCAGTACTTC.

This clonotype occurred a few times. The chain links TRBV4-1 to TRBJ2-3, with 8 bases lining up with TRBD2. The germline gives CDR1 MGHRA, CDR2 YSYEKL. Losses at the gene ends were 0 bases for V and 2 bases for J; bases not matched to a gene: 13. The CDR3 contains 19 residues. Written as DNA, the CDR3 is TGCGCCAGCAGCCAAGAACCCAGCGGGAGAGGGAGTAACACAGATACGCAGTATTTT. It is translated as CASSQEPSGRGSNTDTQYF.

This clonotype was counted between two and nine times. The chain couples TRBV12-3 or TRBV12-4 to TRBJ1-5, with D tentatively TRBD1 (6 bases). The CDR3 is 15 residues long. V lost 6 bases and J lost 0, with 12 bases in between. The CDR3 region is CASSPTGHSNQPQHF. As DNA, the CDR3 is TGTGCCAGCAGCCCCACAGGGCATAGCAATCAGCCCCAGCATTTT.

In its sample, this clonotype was seen once. The chain combines TRBV28 with TRBJ1-1, with TRBD1 as a possible D gene (5 bases). V was pared by 8 bases and J by 4 bases, with 11 bases between. This CDR3 has 12 amino acids. Germline CDR1 MDHEN, CDR2 SYDVKM. The CDR3: CASVTGVTEAFF. In nucleotides, the CDR3 is TGTGCCAGCGTTACAGGTGTCACTGAAGCTTTCTTT.

This clonotype was observed a few times. The chain joins TRBV27 to TRBJ2-1, with 11 bases aligning to TRBD1. The CDR3 has 13 residues. Trimming took 10 bases from V and 9 from J; bases not matched to a gene: 8. Germline V gene lookup returns CDR1 MNHEY and CDR2 SMNVEV (reference sequence). The CDR3 is CATWTGGSGEQFF. DNA of the CDR3: TGTGCCACCTGGACAGGGGGCTCAGGTGAGCAGTTCTTC.

This clonotype showed up just a few times. This chain uses TRBV6-5 with TRBJ2-7; D uncertain. CDR1 and CDR2 from the germline V gene are MNHEY and SVGAGI. Trimming cost V 6 bases and J 0 bases, with 18 bases left between them. This CDR3 comprises 16 residues. The CDR3 sequence is CASREEPTRSSYEQYF. The CDR3 DNA follows: TGTGCCAGCAGAGAAGAACCTACCAGGAGCTCCTACGAGCAGTACTTC.

The rearrangement uses TRBV5-4 and TRBJ2-3, with 10 bases lining up with TRBD2. Trimming at V came to 3 bases and at J to 5 bases, leaving 9 bases not matched to a gene. Looked up from germline, CDR1 is SGHNT and CDR2 is YYREEE (reference sequence). CDR3 length: 16 residues. DNA of the CDR3: TGTGCCAGCAGCTCCTCGGGACTAGCGAGGGGAGATACGCAGTATTTT. Residues: CASSSSGLARGDTQYF.

The rearrangement links TRBV12-3 or TRBV12-4 to TRBJ1-2; no firm D call. The V end was cut by 6 bases, the J end by 5 bases, with 10 bases between. The CDR3 is 12 amino acids. The CDR3 reads CASRDVGYGYTF. Written as DNA, the CDR3 is TGTGCCAGCAGGGATGTGGGGTATGGCTACACCTTC.

The J gene is TRBJ2-5, the V gene TRBV5-4; 12 bases fit TRBD2. The CDR3 is made up of 16 amino acids. V trimming: 3 bases; J trimming: 3 bases; junction bases outside the gene matches: 6. Germline V gene data show CDR1 as SGHNT and CDR2 as YYREEE (reference sequence). CDR3 DNA sequence: TGTGCCAGCAGCTCCGACGGACTAGCGGGAAAAGAGACCCAGTACTTC. As protein: CASSSDGLAGKETQYF.

The chain carries TRBV7-2 and TRBJ1-5, with TRBD1 as a possible D gene (6 bases). The germline V and J ends were trimmed by 1 base and 7 bases, with 14 bases remaining between them. CDR3 length: 15 residues. Germline V gene data show CDR1 as SGHTA and CDR2 as FQGNSA. The CDR3, as DNA: TGTGCCAGCAGCTTAGGAGGGGGGGCGCGCCAGCCCCAGCATTTT. This sequence encodes CASSLGGGARQPQHF.

The chain employs TRBV19 and TRBJ1-6, with D perhaps matching TRBD1 (6 bases). V gave up 7 bases and J gave up 9 bases, with 10 bases separating them. Germline V gene sequence: CDR1 LNHDA, CDR2 SQIVND (reference sequence). The CDR3 covers 12 residues. CDR3 nucleotide sequence: TGTGCCAGTAACAGGGACGCTTCACCCCTCCACTTT. This sequence encodes CASNRDASPLHF.

The rearrangement links TRBV20-1 to TRBJ1-2; 7 bases match TRBD1. CDR1 is DFQATT and CDR2 is SNEGSKA in the germline V gene (reference sequence). This CDR3 is 17 amino acids long. V was pared by 1 base and J by 4 bases, with 15 bases of the junction left unmatched. In nucleotides, the CDR3 is TGCAGTGCTAGAGCAGGCTCTCTACTCAGGGGGTCCTATGGCTACACCTTC. It yields the protein CSARAGSLLRGSYGYTF.

This clonotype was found a few times. V usage is TRBV7-3 and J usage is TRBJ2-7, with 7 bases lining up with TRBD1. Trimming removed 0 bases from V and 7 bases from J; junction bases left unmatched: 6. The CDR3 has 14 residues. The germline CDR1 and CDR2 sequences are SGHTA and FQGTGA. The CDR3 nucleotides read TGTGCCAGCAGCTTAACACAGGGGTCGGATGAGCAGTACTTC. Encoded protein: CASSLTQGSDEQYF.

This clonotype showed up just a few times. The J gene is TRBJ2-3, the V gene TRBV7-2; 11 bases fit TRBD2. The length of the CDR3 is 17 residues. Germline loops: CDR1 SGHTA, CDR2 FQGNSA. V lost 5 bases, J lost 6 bases, and 13 bases stayed unmatched. The CDR3: CASSITSGRREGDTQYF. In DNA form, the CDR3 reads TGTGCCAGCAGCATTACTAGCGGGAGAAGGGAAGGCGATACGCAGTATTTT.